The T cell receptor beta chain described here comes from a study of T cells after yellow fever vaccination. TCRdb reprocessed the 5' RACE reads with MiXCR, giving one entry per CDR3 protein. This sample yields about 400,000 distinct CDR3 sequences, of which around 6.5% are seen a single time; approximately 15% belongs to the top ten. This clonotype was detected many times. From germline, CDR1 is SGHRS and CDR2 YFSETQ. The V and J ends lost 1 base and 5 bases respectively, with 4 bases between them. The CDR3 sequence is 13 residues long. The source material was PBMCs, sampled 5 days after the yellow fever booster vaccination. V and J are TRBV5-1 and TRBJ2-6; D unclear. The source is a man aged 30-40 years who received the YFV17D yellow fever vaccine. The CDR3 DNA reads TGCGCCAGCAGCTTGTACTGGGCCAACGTCCTGACTTTC. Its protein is CASSLYWANVLTF.